This TCR beta chain was observed in a study of shared T cell receptors in the human thymus. CDR3 length: 15 residues. Trimming stripped 8 bases from V and 0 bases from J, with 15 bases between. The germline gives CDR1 SGHAT, CDR2 FQDESV (reference sequence). Sequencing was performed with immunoSEQ multiplex PCR; in TCRdb, only in-frame clones are kept and a portion is missing. Of 700,000 or so clones in the sample, roughly 85% were seen once. This sample was also put to use in a study of human thymus T cells. Per that paper: Serving as donors were healthy Finnish infants, each of whom was having open corrective surgery for congenital heart defects. Corrective heart surgery yielded resections, and these provided the thymus tissue. An apparent bias in V and J gene usage was seen in thymic and blood repertoires. Related reports documented highly overlapping thymic repertoires among unrelated individuals.

The V call is TRBV11-1, the J call TRBJ2-3, with D tentatively TRBD2 (6 bases). The sample comprised thymocytes. The receptor comes from a girl less than two years old with a congenital heart defect. This CDR3 is CASSDIGTSTDTQYF. The CDR3 nucleotides are TGTGCCAGCTCCGATATAGGGACTAGCACAGATACGCAGTATTTT.